The 15 T cell receptor beta chains listed next were all sequenced from one sample in a study of radiation and T cells in renal cell carcinoma. The data were produced by immunoSEQ multiplex PCR, yet TCRdb's version contains in-frame clones alone and is incomplete. Of about 130,000 clones in the sample, 88% were seen once. Sample time point: blood 2 weeks post-SBRT. Sample treatment: 15 Gy SBRT to primary tumor, nephrectomy 4 weeks later. The input for sequencing was blood, taken from a patient whose treatment included radiotherapy and nephrectomy. These receptors all come from a woman in her sixties or seventies with renal cell carcinoma.

The gene calls are TRBV14 and TRBJ1-3; perhaps TRBD1 as D (6 bases). Trimming cost V 4 bases and J 5 bases, with 15 bases left between them. Germline CDR1 is SGHDN and CDR2 is FVKESK. The CDR3 covers 15 residues. In DNA form, the CDR3 reads TGTGCCAGCAGCCTGACAGGAGGGGCCAGAAACACCATATATTTT. Its protein is CASSLTGGARNTIYF. The variable domain in full, with the rest retrieved from reference TRBV14 and TRBJ1-3, is EAGVTQFPSHSVIEKGQTVTLRCDPISGHDNLYWYRRVMGKEIKFLLHFVKESKQDESGMPNNRFLAERTGGTYSTLKVQPAELEDSGVYFCASSLTGGARNTIYFGEGSWLTVV.

The chain employs TRBV30 and TRBJ1-1, with a possible D match to TRBD1 (5 bases). The germline V and J ends were trimmed by 4 bases and 0 bases, with 6 bases remaining between them. Germline CDR1 is GTSNPN and CDR2 is SVGIG (reference sequence). This CDR3 is built from 12 residues. The CDR3 DNA follows: TGTGCCTGGACACAGGTGAACACTGAAGCTTTCTTT. Protein: CAWTQVNTEAFF.

This clone was seen once. This sequence joins TRBV7-9 and TRBJ1-2, with D maybe TRBD1 (5 bases). Germline V CDR1 and CDR2: SEHNR, FQNEAQ (reference sequence). The CDR3 length is 14 residues. With 3 bases removed from V and 4 bases from J, the gap between germline ends came to 12 bases. CDR3 residues: CASSFEGRAYGYTF. DNA for the CDR3: TGTGCCAGCAGCTTCGAGGGGAGGGCCTATGGCTACACCTTC.

The genes are TRBV7-9 and TRBJ2-1; D may correspond to TRBD1 or TRBD2 (5 bases each). The V gene's germline CDR1 is SEHNR and CDR2 FQNEAQ (reference sequence). Trimming left V 5 bases short and J 6 bases short, with 17 bases between. The CDR3 totals 15 residues. The DNA of the CDR3 is TGTGCCAGCAGCCGACTGGGGACCAACGCCAATGAGCAGTTCTTC. Translated, it gives CASSRLGTNANEQFF.

The gene calls are TRBV2 and TRBJ1-2; D not certain. The CDR3 contains 13 residues. The V and J ends lost 3 bases and 4 bases respectively, with 9 bases between them. The V gene's germline CDR1 is SNHLY and CDR2 FYNNEI. The CDR3 here is CASSDGPPYGYTF. CDR3 sequence (DNA): TGTGCCAGCAGTGATGGTCCCCCCTATGGCTACACCTTC.

The rearrangement uses TRBV18 and TRBJ2-1; tentative D call: TRBD2 (7 bases). The V end was cut by 2 bases, the J end by 7 bases, with 12 bases between. Germline-derived CDR1 and CDR2 are KGHSH and LQKENI. The CDR3 totals 14 residues. The CDR3 sequence is CASSPSGGLNEQFF. The CDR3 DNA reads as TGTGCCAGCTCACCATCGGGGGGCCTAAATGAGCAGTTCTTC.

This chain connects TRBV4-2 to TRBJ1-5; no clear D gene. Germline CDR1 LGHNA, CDR2 YNFKEQ. Between the trimmed V and J ends, which lost 0 bases and 0 bases, there was a span of 3 bases. The CDR3 is 14 amino acids. CDR3 region: CASSQEVSNQPQHF. CDR3 nucleotides: TGTGCCAGCAGCCAAGAGGTTAGCAATCAGCCCCAGCATTTT.

This sequence joins TRBV9 and TRBJ1-4; D gene unclear. CDR1 SGDLS and CDR2 YYNGEE come from the germline V gene. This CDR3 is 15 amino acids long. The V and J ends lost 4 bases and 0 bases respectively, with 10 bases between them. The CDR3 loop reads CASSPDTSTNEKLFF. For the CDR3, the DNA is TGTGCCAGCAGCCCTGACACGTCAACTAATGAAAAACTGTTTTTT.

The V call is TRBV7-2, the J call TRBJ2-7; 7 bases are a match to TRBD1. In germline, CDR1 is SGHTA, CDR2 FQGNSA. Trimming took 4 bases from V and 0 from J; bases not matched to a gene: 6. The CDR3 length is 15 residues. CDR3 loop: CASSSDRVSSYEQYF. CDR3 nucleotide sequence: TGTGCCAGCAGCTCTGACAGGGTTAGCTCCTACGAGCAGTACTTC.

This clone was seen only a few times. V usage is TRBV2 and J usage is TRBJ1-6; possible D gene TRBD1, 5 bases. This CDR3 region has 14 residues. CDR1 is SNHLY and CDR2 is FYNNEI in the germline V gene. Trimming removed 6 bases from V and 7 bases from J, with 13 bases in between. The CDR3 region has the DNA TGTGCCAGCAGACGGGACCCTGGGAATTCACCCCTCCACTTT. Its protein is CASRRDPGNSPLHF. The entire variable domain, with the rest obtained from reference TRBV2 and TRBJ1-6, is as follows: EPEVTQTPSHQVTQMGQEVILRCVPISNHLYFYWYRQILGQKVEFLVSFYNNEISEKSEIFDDQFSVERPDGSNFTLKIRSTKLEDSAMYFCASRRDPGNSPLHFGNGTRLTVT.

The chain carries TRBV5-1 and TRBJ1-1; the match to TRBD1 covers 7 bases. The V and J ends lost 4 bases and 2 bases, in that order; junction bases with no gene match: 5. This CDR3 contains 14 residues. Per germline, CDR1 SGHRS and CDR2 YFSETQ. The CDR3 spells CASSPTGTNTEAFF. The DNA for the CDR3 is TGCGCCAGCAGCCCGACAGGGACAAACACTGAAGCTTTCTTT.

This rearrangement joins TRBV19 to TRBJ2-5; a weak D match, TRBD2 (5 bases). Trimming cost V 3 bases and J 1 base, with 15 bases left between them. Looked up from germline, CDR1 is LNHDA and CDR2 is SQIVND (reference sequence). There are 16 residues in the CDR3. The CDR3 nucleotides read TGTGCCAGTAGTATGAGGCTAGCTGGATTCCAAGAGACCCAGTACTTC. Translation gives CASSMRLAGFQETQYF.

The rearrangement uses TRBV30 and TRBJ1-6, with TRBD1 matching over 8 bases. Germline lookup yields CDR1 GTSNPN and CDR2 SVGIG (reference sequence). The CDR3 contains 13 residues. The trim removed 4 bases at V and 9 bases at J, leaving 5 bases unmatched. The CDR3 loop reads CAWNPQGVSPLHF. The CDR3, as DNA: TGTGCCTGGAACCCACAGGGGGTTTCACCCCTCCACTTT. The full variable domain, with the rest looked up from reference TRBV30 and TRBJ1-6, is SQTIHQWPATLVQPVGSPLSLECTVEGTSNPNLYWYRQAAGRGLQLLFYSVGIGQISSEVPQNLSASRPQDRQFILSSKKLLLSDSGFYLCAWNPQGVSPLHFGNGTRLTVT.

This sequence joins TRBV6-4 and TRBJ1-2; D ambiguous. This CDR3 is built from 12 residues. CDR1 is MRHNA and CDR2 is SNTAGT in the germline V gene. The V end was cut by 7 bases, the J end by 2 bases, with 8 bases between. CDR3 region: CASKGANYGYTF. CDR3 nucleotide sequence: TGTGCCAGCAAGGGAGCGAACTATGGCTACACCTTC.

This clone is a singleton in its sample. V gene TRBV7-3 combines with J gene TRBJ1-1; the D is unclear. Germline V gives CDR1 SGHTA, CDR2 FQGTGA. This CDR3 region has 13 residues. Trimming removed 2 bases from V and 2 bases from J, with 6 bases in between. DNA of the CDR3: TGTGCCAGCAGCTTATCCAAAAACACTGAAGCTTTCTTT. It specifies CASSLSKNTEAFF.